This TCR beta chain emerged from a study of response to subunit inactivated influenza vaccine. CDR1 and CDR2 (germline): SGHVS, FQNEAQ. There are 14 residues in the CDR3. V lost 2 bases to trimming and J lost 2 bases, with 9 bases between them. One entry per CDR3 protein results from TCRdb running MiXCR on the RT-PCR reads. The sample holds hundreds of thousands of distinct CDR3 sequences, 14% seen once. In this sample, this clonotype turned up a few times. V and J are TRBV7-8 and TRBJ2-5; tentatively, D is TRBD1 or TRBD2 (5 bases each). This clonotype originated in a man aged 45-65 years who received an inactivated influenza vaccine. Source: PBMCs from blood, taken approximately 15 days before vaccination. CDR3: CASSLRDGQETQYF. CDR3 DNA: TGTGCCAGCAGCTTACGGGACGGACAAGAGACCCAGTACTTC.